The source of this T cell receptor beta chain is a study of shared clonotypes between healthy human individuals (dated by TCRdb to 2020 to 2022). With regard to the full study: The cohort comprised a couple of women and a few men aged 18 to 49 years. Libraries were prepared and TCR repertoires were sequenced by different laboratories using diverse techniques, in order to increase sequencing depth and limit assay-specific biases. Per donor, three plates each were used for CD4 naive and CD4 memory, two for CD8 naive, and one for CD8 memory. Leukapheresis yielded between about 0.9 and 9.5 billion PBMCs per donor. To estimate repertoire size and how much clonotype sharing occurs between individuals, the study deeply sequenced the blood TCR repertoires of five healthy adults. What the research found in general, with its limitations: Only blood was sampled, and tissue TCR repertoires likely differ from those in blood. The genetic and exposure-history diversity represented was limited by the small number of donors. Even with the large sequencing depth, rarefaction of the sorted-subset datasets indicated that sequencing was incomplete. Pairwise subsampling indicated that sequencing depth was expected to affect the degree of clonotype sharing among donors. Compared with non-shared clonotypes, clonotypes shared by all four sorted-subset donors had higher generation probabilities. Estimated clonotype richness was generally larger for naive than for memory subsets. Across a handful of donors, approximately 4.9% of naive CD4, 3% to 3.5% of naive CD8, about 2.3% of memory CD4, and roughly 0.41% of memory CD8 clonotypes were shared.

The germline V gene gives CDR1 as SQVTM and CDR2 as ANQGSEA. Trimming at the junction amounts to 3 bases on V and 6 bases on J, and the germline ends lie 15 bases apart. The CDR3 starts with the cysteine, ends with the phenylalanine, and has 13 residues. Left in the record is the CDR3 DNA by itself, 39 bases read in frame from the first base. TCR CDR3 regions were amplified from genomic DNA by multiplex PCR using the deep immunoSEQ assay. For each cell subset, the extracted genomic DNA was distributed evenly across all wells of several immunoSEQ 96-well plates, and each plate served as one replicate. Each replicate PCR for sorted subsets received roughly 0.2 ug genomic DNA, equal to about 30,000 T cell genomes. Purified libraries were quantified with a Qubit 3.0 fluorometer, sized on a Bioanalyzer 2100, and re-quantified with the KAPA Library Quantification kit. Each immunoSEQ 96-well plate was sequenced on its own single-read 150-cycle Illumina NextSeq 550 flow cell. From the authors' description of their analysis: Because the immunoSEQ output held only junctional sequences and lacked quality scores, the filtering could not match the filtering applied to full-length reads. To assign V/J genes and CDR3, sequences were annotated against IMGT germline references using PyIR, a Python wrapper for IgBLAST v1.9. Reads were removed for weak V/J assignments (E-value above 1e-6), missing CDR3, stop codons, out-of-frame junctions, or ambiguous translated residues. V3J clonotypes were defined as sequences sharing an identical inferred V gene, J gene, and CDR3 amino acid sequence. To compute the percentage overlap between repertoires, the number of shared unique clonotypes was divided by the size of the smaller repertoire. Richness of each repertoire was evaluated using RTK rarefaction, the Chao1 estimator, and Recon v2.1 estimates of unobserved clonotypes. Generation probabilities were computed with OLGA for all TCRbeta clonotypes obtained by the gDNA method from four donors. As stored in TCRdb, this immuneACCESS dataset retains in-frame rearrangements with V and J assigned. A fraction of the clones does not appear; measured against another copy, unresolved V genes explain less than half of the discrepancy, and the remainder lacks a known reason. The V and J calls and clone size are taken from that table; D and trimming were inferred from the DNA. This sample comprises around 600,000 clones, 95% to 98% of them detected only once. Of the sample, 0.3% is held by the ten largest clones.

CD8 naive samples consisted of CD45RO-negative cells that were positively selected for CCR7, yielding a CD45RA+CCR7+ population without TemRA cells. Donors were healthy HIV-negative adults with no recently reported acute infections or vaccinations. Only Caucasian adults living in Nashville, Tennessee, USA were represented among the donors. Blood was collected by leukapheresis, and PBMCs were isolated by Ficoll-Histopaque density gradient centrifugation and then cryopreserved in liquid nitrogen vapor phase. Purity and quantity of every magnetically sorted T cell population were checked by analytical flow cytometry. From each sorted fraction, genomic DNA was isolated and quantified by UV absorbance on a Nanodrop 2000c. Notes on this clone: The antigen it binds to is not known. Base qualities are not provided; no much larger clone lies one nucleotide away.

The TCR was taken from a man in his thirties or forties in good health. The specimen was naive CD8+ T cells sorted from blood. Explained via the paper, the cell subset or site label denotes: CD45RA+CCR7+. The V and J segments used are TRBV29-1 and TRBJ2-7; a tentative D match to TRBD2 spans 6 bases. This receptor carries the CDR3 CSVDERESGEQYF. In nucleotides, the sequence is TGCAGCGTTGACGAACGGGAGTCCGGCGAGCAGTACTTC.